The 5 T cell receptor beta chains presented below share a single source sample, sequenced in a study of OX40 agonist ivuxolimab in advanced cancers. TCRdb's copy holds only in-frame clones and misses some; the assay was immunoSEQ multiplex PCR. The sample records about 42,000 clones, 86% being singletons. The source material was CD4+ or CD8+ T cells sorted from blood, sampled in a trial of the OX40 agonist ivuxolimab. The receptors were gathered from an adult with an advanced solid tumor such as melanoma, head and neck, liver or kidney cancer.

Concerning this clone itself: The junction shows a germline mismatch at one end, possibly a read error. The CDR3 loop is CASILGGPYGYTF. DNA of the CDR3: TGTGCCAGCATCTTAGGGGGCCCCTATGGCTACACCTTC. J is TRBJ1-2 and V is TRBV11-3; 7 nucleotides agree with TRBD1. There are 13 residues in the CDR3. CDR1 and CDR2 from the germline V gene are SGHNT and YENEEA.

CDR3 nucleotides: TGTGCCAGTAGTTGGACCGGGACTACCTCGAATGAGCAGTTCTTC. Its protein product is CASSWTGTTSNEQFF. The gene calls are TRBV19 and TRBJ2-1; 7 bases are shared with TRBD2. The CDR3 sequence is 15 residues long. Per the germline V gene, CDR1 is LNHDA and CDR2 is SQIVND (reference sequence). V trimming: 5 bases; J trimming: 7 bases; junction bases outside the gene matches: 11.

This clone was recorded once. CDR3: CASSYGANTEAFF. CDR3 DNA: TGTGCCAGTAGTTACGGGGCTAACACTGAAGCTTTCTTT. The J gene is TRBJ1-1, the V gene TRBV19; possibly TRBD1 for D (5 bases). CDR1 and CDR2 from the germline V gene are LNHDA and SQIVND (reference sequence). The CDR3 runs 13 residues. V dropped 5 bases and J dropped 2 bases, with 9 bases sitting between them.

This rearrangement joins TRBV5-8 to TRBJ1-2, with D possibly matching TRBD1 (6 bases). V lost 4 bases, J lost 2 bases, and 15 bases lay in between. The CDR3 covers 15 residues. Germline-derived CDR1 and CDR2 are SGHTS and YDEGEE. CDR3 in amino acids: CASSLGGGGNYGYTF. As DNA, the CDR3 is TGTGCCAGCAGCCTGGGAGGAGGGGGAAACTATGGCTACACCTTC.

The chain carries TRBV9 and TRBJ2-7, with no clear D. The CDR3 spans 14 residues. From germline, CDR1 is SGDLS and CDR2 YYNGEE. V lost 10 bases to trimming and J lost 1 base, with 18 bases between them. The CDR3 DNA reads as TGTGCCTCAAGCTCGGGCCGTCAATCCTACGAGCAGTACTTC. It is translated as CASSSGRQSYEQYF.